The 3 T cell receptor beta chains presented below share a single source sample, sequenced in a study of blood T cell repertoires in COVID-19 (dated by TCRdb to the early 2020s). Libraries were built with the immunoSEQ multiplex PCR assay. Here the immuneACCESS table is served through TCRdb, limited to in-frame sequences with V and J called. Missing clones are a known gap in these copies; in checked studies unresolved V genes cover under half, and the rest lacks a known reason. Recorded for this sample are about 300,000 clones; about 85% of them occurred a single time. The ten largest clones capture under 6.5% of the sample. Source material: PBMCs or T cells enriched from blood (not recorded which). The receptors shown here come from a woman aged 25 to 39 who had recovered from COVID-19.

Here the CDR3 reads CASSLTRTGSLTNEKLFF. Here the CDR3 DNA reads TGCGCCAGCAGCCTGACGAGGACAGGGTCACTGACTAATGAAAAACTGTTTTTT. The chain recombines TRBV4-3 with TRBJ1-4; 8 bases are a match to TRBD1. The CDR3 is 18 residues long. With 4 bases clipped from V and 2 bases from J, the junction kept 12 bases outside the gene matches. Germline V gives CDR1 LGHNA, CDR2 YSLEER.

This chain uses TRBV5-4 with TRBJ2-2, with 11 positions matching TRBD2. Trimming took 4 bases from V and 6 from J; bases not matched to a gene: 8. Germline V lookup: CDR1 SGHNT, CDR2 YYREEE (reference sequence). The CDR3 has 16 amino acids. DNA of the CDR3: TGTGCCAGCAGCAAAACTAGCGGGGGCACGCCCGGGGAGCTGTTTTTT. Amino acid sequence: CASSKTSGGTPGELFF.

The V call is TRBV6-2 or TRBV6-3, the J call TRBJ1-5, with TRBD1 matching 7 bases. The germline V gene has CDR1 MNHEY and CDR2 SVGEGT. This CDR3 is built from 15 residues. After removal of 0 bases from V and 15 bases from J, the junction contained 14 bases not matched to a gene. CDR3 DNA sequence: TGTGCCAGCAGTTACTCCGGGACAGTAGTTTCAGGCGTGCATTTT. Translated, it gives CASSYSGTVVSGVHF.